The present T cell receptor (beta chain) was sequenced within a study of identical twins. Findings and caveats of the study: Monozygotic twin pairs showed more out-of-frame TCR alpha sharing than models estimated.

As for this clonotype: Its antigen remains unidentified.

The CDR3 covers 16 residues. CDR1 MDHEN and CDR2 SYDVKM come from the germline V gene. V lost 3 bases and J lost 0, with 9 bases in between. A template switching step contributed a universal primer site, while unique molecular identifiers were present in the cDNA. TCRdb re-derived calls from the 5' RACE reads in MiXCR, one entry per CDR3 protein. The sample holds some 570,000 distinct CDR3 sequences, around 22% seen once. The sample also formed part of further work on yellow fever vaccine responses in identical twins. That paper states: Twins' vaccine T cell response reportedly gave the appearance of partial convergence and partial personalization.

This chain links TRBV28 with TRBJ2-6; perhaps TRBD1 as D (5 bases). The receptor was isolated from a woman aged 18-35 years in good health. Input material: CD4+ T cells sorted from blood. The CDR3 region is CASSFFDSSGANVLTF. CDR3 nucleotide sequence: TGTGCCAGCAGTTTTTTTGACAGCTCTGGGGCCAACGTCCTGACTTTC.